This passage covers 15 T cell receptor beta chains from one sample sequenced in a study of control samples from healthy donors and cancer patients (dated by TCRdb to between 2020 and 2021). The library was made by the immunoSEQ multiplex PCR assay. This immuneACCESS table, as held by TCRdb, lists in-frame sequences with V and J called but not all clones. Of the missing ones, under half trace to an unresolved V gene in checked studies; the others have no known cause. Recorded for this sample are over 200,000 clones; about 80% of them occurred a single time. The ten largest clones take up 13% of the sample. What was sequenced was PBMCs. The receptors here all came from a woman aged 60-75 years with lung cancer.

The chain links TRBV5-1 to TRBJ1-3; no clear D. Germline V lookup: CDR1 SGHRS, CDR2 YFSETQ. Trimming took off 0 bases at V and 4 bases at J, with 14 bases between the two ends. The CDR3 has 16 residues. The CDR3 reads CASSLEWGSAGNTIYF. The CDR3 coding sequence is TGCGCCAGCAGCTTGGAATGGGGTTCTGCCGGAAACACCATATATTTT.

V and J are TRBV18 and TRBJ1-3; 10 bases line up with TRBD1. The CDR3 has 16 amino acids. CDR1 and CDR2 from the germline V gene are KGHSH and LQKENI. J was trimmed by 0 bases and V by 4 bases; bases with no gene match: 3. The CDR3 coding sequence is TGTGCCAGCTCACTTCGACAGGGGGCCTCTGGAAACACCATATATTTT. It encodes CASSLRQGASGNTIYF.

The CDR3 nucleotides read TGTGCCAGCAGCTTAGATAGACACAATGAGCAGTTCTTC. Its translation: CASSLDRHNEQFF. The chain uses TRBV7-8 and TRBJ2-1; D is undetermined. This CDR3 spans 13 amino acids. V dropped 1 base and J dropped 5 bases, with 6 bases sitting between them. CDR1 is SGHVS, CDR2 FQNEAQ, per germline.

The rearrangement uses TRBV3-1 (or the pseudogene TRBV3-2) and TRBJ1-1; tentatively, D is TRBD1 (6 bases). V was pared by 6 bases and J by 1 base, with 9 bases between. This CDR3 region has 13 residues. Per germline, CDR1 LGHDT and CDR2 YNNKEL (reference sequence). CDR3 bases: TGTGCCAGCAGTCTACAGGGGAACACTGAAGCTTTCTTT. Translation gives CASSLQGNTEAFF.

The rearrangement uses TRBV9 and TRBJ2-2; the D is unclear. Germline CDR1 SGDLS, CDR2 YYNGEE. V dropped 0 bases and J dropped 0 bases, with 9 bases sitting between them. The CDR3 is 16 amino acids. This CDR3 reads CASSVGALPNTGELFF. The CDR3 DNA sequence: TGTGCCAGCAGCGTAGGGGCCCTACCGAACACCGGGGAGCTGTTTTTT.

This clone appeared a single time. Other nucleotide sequences from this sample produce the same CDR3. V and J are TRBV7-9 and TRBJ1-5; 11 nucleotides align to TRBD1. The germline CDR1 and CDR2 sequences are SEHNR and FQNEAQ (reference sequence). This CDR3 spans 15 amino acids. With V trimmed by 1 base and J by 5 bases, 1 base remained unmatched. The chain's CDR3 is CASSLGTGGDQPQHF. CDR3 nucleotide sequence: TGTGCCAGCAGCTTAGGGACAGGGGGCGATCAGCCCCAGCATTTT.

This chain connects TRBV10-3 to TRBJ1-2; 9 bases map to TRBD1. The CDR3 totals 13 residues. The germline V gene encodes CDR1 ENHRY and CDR2 SYGVKD. The trim removed 4 bases at V and 8 bases at J, leaving 5 bases unmatched. CDR3 nucleotides: TGTGCCATCAGTGTGGGGGACAGGGTCGGCTACACCTTC. Translated: CAISVGDRVGYTF.

The chain joins TRBV5-1 to TRBJ1-2; 9 positions agree with TRBD1. The junction had 12 bases not matched to a gene; V was cut back by 4 bases and J by 8 bases. The CDR3 length is 15 residues. CDR1 and CDR2 from the germline V gene are SGHRS and YFSETQ. CDR3 sequence: CASSPGRGDREGYTF. The CDR3 DNA reads TGCGCCAGCAGCCCCGGACGAGGGGACAGGGAAGGCTACACCTTC.

In nucleotides, the CDR3 is TGTGCCAGCAGTGAAAGGGGAGTTATTCTGTTTTTT. Protein: CASSERGVILFF. The chain uses TRBV6-1 and TRBJ1-4; D is possibly TRBD1 (5 bases). The V and J ends lost 2 bases and 14 bases respectively, with 12 bases between them. The CDR3 contains 12 residues. Germline V lookup: CDR1 MNHNS, CDR2 SASEGT.

The V gene is TRBV18, the J gene TRBJ2-1; TRBD1 matches at 10 bases. CDR1 KGHSH and CDR2 LQKENI come from the germline V gene. V was pared by 1 base and J by 8 bases, with 5 bases of the junction left unmatched. This CDR3 is built from 15 residues. The CDR3 is CASSPRQGAGDEQFF. CDR3 bases: TGTGCCAGCTCACCACGACAGGGGGCCGGGGATGAGCAGTTCTTC.

The chain employs TRBV7-3 and TRBJ2-6, with a weak D call TRBD1 (6 bases). With 5 bases removed from V and 6 bases from J, the gap between germline ends came to 17 bases. CDR1 is SGHTA, CDR2 FQGTGA, per germline. The CDR3 runs 16 residues. Here the CDR3 DNA reads TGTGCCAGCAGCCCAGGACAGTCGCCCGCGGCCAACGTCCTGACTTTC. Translated, it gives CASSPGQSPAANVLTF.

The chain links TRBV18 to TRBJ1-1, with a weak D call TRBD1 (6 bases). CDR1 and CDR2 from the germline V gene are KGHSH and LQKENI. V was shortened by 0 bases and J by 5 bases, with 13 bases between the two germline ends. There are 15 residues in the CDR3. CDR3 protein: CASSPPSRGLTEAFF. CDR3 DNA: TGTGCCAGCTCACCACCGTCCCGGGGGCTGACTGAAGCTTTCTTT.

In its sample, this clone was seen once. The J gene is TRBJ2-2, the V gene TRBV7-3, with D possibly TRBD2 on 6 matching bases. The CDR3 runs to 15 residues. The V gene lost 5 bases and the J gene lost 4 bases, with 14 bases spanning the gap. Per the germline V gene, CDR1 is SGHTA and CDR2 is FQGTGA. DNA of the CDR3: TGTGCCAGCAGCGGAGCCGGGAGCTCCACCGGGGAGCTGTTTTTT. Protein: CASSGAGSSTGELFF.

This chain uses TRBV9 with TRBJ1-1; maybe TRBD1 (5 bases). V was cut by 4 bases and J by 6 bases, with 22 bases left in between. Germline V CDR1 and CDR2: SGDLS, YYNGEE. The CDR3 runs 16 residues. CDR3: CASSIGGRQGIAEAFF. The CDR3 DNA is TGTGCCAGCAGCATAGGAGGTCGGCAGGGAATCGCTGAAGCTTTCTTT. Supplemented by reference TRBV9 and TRBJ1-1, the full variable domain reads DSGVTQTPKHLITATGQRVTLRCSPRSGDLSVYWYQQSLDQGLQFLIQYYNGEERAKGNILERFSAQQFPDLHSELNLSSLELGDSALYFCASSIGGRQGIAEAFFGQGTRLTVV.

The chain has TRBV3-1 (or the pseudogene TRBV3-2) and TRBJ2-1; unclear D gene. The CDR3 is 15 residues long. V lost 1 base to trimming and J lost 2 bases, with 9 bases between them. From germline, CDR1 is LGHDT and CDR2 YNNKEL (reference sequence). CDR3 protein: CASSQVSVAYNEQFF. The CDR3 region has the DNA TGTGCCAGCAGCCAAGTTTCTGTCGCCTACAATGAGCAGTTCTTC.